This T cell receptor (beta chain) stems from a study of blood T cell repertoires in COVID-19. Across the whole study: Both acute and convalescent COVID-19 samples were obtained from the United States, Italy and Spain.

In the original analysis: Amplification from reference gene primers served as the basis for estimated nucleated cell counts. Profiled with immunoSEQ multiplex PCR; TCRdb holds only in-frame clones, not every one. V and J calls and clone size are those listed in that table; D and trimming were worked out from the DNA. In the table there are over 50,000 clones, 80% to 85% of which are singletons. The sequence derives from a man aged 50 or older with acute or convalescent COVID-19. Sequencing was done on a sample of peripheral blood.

The CDR3 coding sequence is TGTGCCAGCAGCGAGGGGGCAAATAATTCACCCCTCCACTTT. It translates to CASSEGANNSPLHF. The rearrangement uses TRBV9 and TRBJ1-6; 7 nucleotides align to TRBD1. The CDR3 is 14 residues long. CDR1 is SGDLS and CDR2 is YYNGEE in the germline V gene. V dropped 3 bases and J dropped 5; count of bases not matched to a gene: 2.